Listed here are 19 T cell receptor beta chains from one sample, sequenced in a study of CD8 T cells in Susac syndrome (dated by TCRdb to 2018 to 2020). The library was produced with the immunoSEQ multiplex PCR assay. RNA was extracted using the RNeasy kit, and roughly 0.5 to 1 microgram was reverse transcribed with random hexamers. TCRdb handled the public reads itself, with Q25 trimming in fastp and clone calling in MiXCR, and kept productive beta chains. Under each unique CDR3 protein, matching rows form one entry showing the most common genes and DNA. The sample table contains 180,000 or so distinct CDR3 sequences; only one count was recorded for around 94% of them. The ten largest account for about 0.13% of the sample. The sequenced sample consisted of CD4+ T cells from PBMCs. The source is a human donor in good health.

In regard to this clonotype: The junction does not match germline at one end; this may be a read error. As DNA, the CDR3 is TGTGCCAGCAGGTTAGCGGGGAAACAAGAGACCCAGTACTTC. Translating it yields CASRLAGKQETQYF. The chain couples TRBV12-3 or TRBV12-4 to TRBJ2-5; the match to TRBD2 covers 8 bases. CDR3 length: 14 residues.

This chain uses TRBV15 with TRBJ2-7, with D tentatively TRBD1 (6 bases). The germline V and J ends were trimmed by 0 bases and 5 bases, with 14 bases remaining between them. This CDR3 contains 15 residues. Germline lookup yields CDR1 LNHNV and CDR2 YYDKDF (reference sequence). The CDR3 sequence is CATSRDTGYIDEQYF. In nucleotides, the CDR3 is TGTGCCACCAGCAGAGATACAGGGTACATCGACGAGCAGTACTTC.

The rearrangement joins TRBV12-3 or TRBV12-4 to TRBJ2-7, with TRBD1 matching over 7 bases. CDR3 length: 13 amino acids. J was trimmed by 2 bases and V by 6 bases; bases with no gene match: 4. As DNA, the CDR3 is TGTGCCAGCAGCCAGGGACAGACCTACGAGCAGTACTTC. As protein: CASSQGQTYEQYF.

The V gene is TRBV20-1, the J gene TRBJ2-3, with D perhaps matching TRBD1 (6 bases). The V and J ends lost 4 bases and 3 bases respectively, with 11 bases between them. CDR1 is DFQATT, CDR2 SNEGSKA, per germline (reference sequence). This CDR3 spans 13 amino acids. This CDR3 reads CSATPQGTDTQYF. The CDR3 nucleotides are TGCAGTGCTACACCACAGGGTACAGATACGCAGTATTTT.

The chain joins TRBV3-1 to TRBJ2-7; 8 bases map to TRBD2. Germline CDR1 is LGHDT and CDR2 is YNNKEL (reference sequence). The CDR3 length is 14 residues. The V segment lost 4 bases and the J segment 2 bases; nucleotides outside the gene matches: 4. CDR3 loop: CASSPLGLAYEQYF. CDR3 bases: TGTGCCAGCAGCCCCCTGGGACTAGCCTACGAGCAGTACTTC.

The chain recombines TRBV21-1 with TRBJ1-6. TRBV21-1 is recorded as a pseudogene. This CDR3 spans 14 amino acids. The CDR3 reads CANPTGVHNSPLHF. The CDR3 region has the DNA TGTGCCAACCCTACAGGAGTACATAATTCACCCCTCCACTTT.

The chain couples TRBV6-2 or TRBV6-3 to TRBJ1-2, with D perhaps matching TRBD1 (6 bases). V shed 3 bases and J shed 7 bases, with 12 bases lying between them. Germline assignment: CDR1 MNHEY and CDR2 SVGEGT. The CDR3 totals 13 residues. In nucleotides, the CDR3 is TGTGCCAGCAGTTATGATCCAGGGGTTGGCTACACCTTC. Protein sequence: CASSYDPGVGYTF.

J is TRBJ1-5 and V is TRBV3-1; D not resolved. Germline values: CDR1 LGHDT, CDR2 YNNKEL (reference sequence). There are 13 residues in the CDR3. The ends were cut back, 3 bases at V and 4 bases at J, with 7 bases in the middle. The CDR3 DNA sequence: TGTGCCAGCAGCCATGGCCCAAATCAGCCCCAGCATTTT. Translating gives CASSHGPNQPQHF.

The rearrangement links TRBV2 to TRBJ2-1; a weak D match, TRBD1 (6 bases). The CDR3 has 14 residues. Trimming removed 6 bases from V and 2 bases from J, with 11 bases in between. The germline V gene has CDR1 SNHLY and CDR2 FYNNEI. The CDR3 is CASRDRTAYNEQFF. DNA of the CDR3: TGTGCCAGCAGAGACAGGACAGCCTACAATGAGCAGTTCTTC.

The rearrangement uses TRBV24-1 and TRBJ2-6; D is unclear. This CDR3 has 14 amino acids. V dropped 1 base and J dropped 4 bases, with 4 bases sitting between them. Germline V gene data show CDR1 as KGHDR and CDR2 as SFDVKD. The CDR3 region is CATSDFSGANVLTF. The CDR3 coding sequence is TGTGCCACCAGTGATTTTTCCGGGGCCAACGTCCTGACTTTC.

The CDR3 is CASSLANPGTGYEQYF. The CDR3, as DNA: TGTGCCAGCAGCTTAGCGAATCCCGGGACAGGGTACGAGCAGTACTTC. The gene calls are TRBV7-8 and TRBJ2-7; 9 positions match TRBD1. The CDR3 runs 16 residues. Germline V CDR1 and CDR2: SGHVS, FQNEAQ. V gave up 0 bases and J gave up 4 bases; unmatched junction bases: 7.

V and J are TRBV3-1 and TRBJ2-7, with a possible D match to TRBD1 (6 bases). Germline V gene lookup returns CDR1 LGHDT and CDR2 YNNKEL (reference sequence). The V end was cut by 4 bases, the J end by 3 bases, with 13 bases between. The CDR3 sequence is 14 residues long. The CDR3 DNA reads as TGTGCCAGCAGCCGCCGGGACACGGACTACGAGCAGTACTTC. Translated: CASSRRDTDYEQYF.

The rearrangement links TRBV5-1 to TRBJ1-1; D is ambiguous. Deletions cut 0 bases from V and 0 bases from J, with 12 bases between. The germline CDR1 and CDR2 sequences are SGHRS and YFSETQ. This CDR3 region has 16 residues. The DNA of the CDR3 is TGCGCCAGCAGCTTGGGCCCCGGCCAGCTGAACACTGAAGCTTTCTTT. It is translated as CASSLGPGQLNTEAFF.

The chain carries TRBV24-1 and TRBJ2-1, with TRBD1 matching 10 bases. Germline loops: CDR1 KGHDR, CDR2 SFDVKD. With 3 bases clipped from V and 9 bases from J, the junction kept 7 bases outside the gene matches. This CDR3 has 15 amino acids. CDR3 nucleotide sequence: TGTGCCACCAGTGATCCTCGACAGGGGGCTGGTGAGCAGTTCTTC. It is translated as CATSDPRQGAGEQFF.

This clonotype was observed a single time. V and J are TRBV28 and TRBJ2-7; unclear D gene. The germline V gene encodes CDR1 MDHEN and CDR2 SYDVKM. The CDR3 has 14 residues. V was trimmed by 1 base and J by 7 bases, leaving 14 bases between them. In DNA form, the CDR3 reads TGTGCCAGCAGTTTATATGTAGGGATCGGGGAGCAGTACTTC. It codes for CASSLYVGIGEQYF.

The chain joins TRBV6-6 to TRBJ2-5, with 9 nucleotides matching TRBD1. Per germline, CDR1 MNHNY and CDR2 SVGAGI (reference sequence). The CDR3 is 14 residues long. V shed 6 bases, J shed 6 bases, and the junction held 8 bases outside the gene matches. The CDR3 is CASSLDRGIKTQYF. The CDR3 nucleotides are TGTGCCAGCAGCCTGGACAGGGGCATAAAGACCCAGTACTTC.

The chain carries TRBV4-3 and TRBJ2-1, with 10 nucleotides matching TRBD1. CDR1 and CDR2 from the germline V gene are LGHNA and YSLEER. The CDR3 consists of 15 residues. Unmatched junction bases numbered 7, after V lost 3 bases and J lost 8 bases. The CDR3 nucleotides are TGCGCCAGCAGCCAGCAACCGGGACAGGGGTATGAGCAGTTCTTC. This encodes CASSQQPGQGYEQFF.

The chain is built from TRBV6-1 and TRBJ2-1; D gene unclear. The CDR3 covers 17 residues. V gave up 6 bases and J gave up 7 bases, with 25 bases separating them. From germline, CDR1 is MNHNS and CDR2 SASEGT. The CDR3 nucleotides read TGTGCCAGCAGGCAACTCCCGCAGGACGTCGCTGGGAATGAGCAGTTCTTC. Translation: CASRQLPQDVAGNEQFF.

The V gene is TRBV20-1, the J gene TRBJ1-1; maybe TRBD1 (5 bases). V was trimmed by 6 bases and J by 2 bases, leaving 13 bases between them. The CDR3 runs 13 residues. Per germline, CDR1 DFQATT and CDR2 SNEGSKA (reference sequence). This CDR3 reads CSAQRQFNTEAFF. CDR3 DNA sequence: TGCAGTGCCCAGCGACAGTTTAACACTGAAGCTTTCTTT.